What follows describes a single T cell receptor beta chain. Distinct nucleotide sequences in the sample also encode this CDR3. Germline CDR1 SGHRS, CDR2 YFSETQ. With 2 bases removed from V and 3 bases from J, the gap between germline ends came to 12 bases. The length of the CDR3 is 14 residues. This entry belongs to a study of blood T cell repertoires in COVID-19. The age range of participants was 18 to 89 years, with residence in 20 to 25 US areas. Each participant's cohort was designated according to participant-reported clinical history. Up to 2 weeks before entering the study, exposed participants had met a COVID-19 case. TCRdb keeps only in-frame clones here, not all; method: immunoSEQ multiplex PCR. The sample shows about 320,000 clones, around 85% of them seen only once.

The genes are TRBV5-1 and TRBJ2-7, with a possible D match to TRBD1 (5 bases). This clonotype was obtained from a woman aged 25-40 years who had been exposed to COVID-19. The sequenced sample was PBMCs or T cells enriched from blood (not recorded which). CDR3: CASSLSGQGYEQYF. CDR3 nucleotide sequence: TGCGCCAGCAGCTTATCAGGGCAGGGCTACGAGCAGTACTTC.